Below, 6 T cell receptor beta chains from the same sample are listed, as sequenced in a study of T cell repertoires in ileal Crohn's disease. Generated by immunoSEQ multiplex PCR, the TCRdb table keeps only in-frame clones and is missing some. Of 12,000 or so clones in the sample, around 80% are singletons; the top ten hold 4.5%. Time point: neoterminal ileum biopsy at postoperative endoscopy, about 6 months after surgery. Material for sequencing was ileal tissue. The source of these receptors is an adult with Crohn's disease.

This clone showed up just a few times. The gene calls are TRBV6-1 and TRBJ2-7; TRBD2 agrees at 12 bases. With 2 bases clipped from V and 5 bases from J, the junction kept 4 bases outside the gene matches. CDR1 is MNHNS and CDR2 is SASEGT in the germline V gene. There are 15 residues in the CDR3. CDR3 coding DNA: TGTGCCAGCAGTGAACTAGCGGGAGGGCCCAACGAGCAGTACTTC. It specifies CASSELAGGPNEQYF.

The chain employs TRBV30 and TRBJ2-7, with 12 positions matching TRBD2. The trim removed 6 bases at V and 1 base at J, leaving 4 bases unmatched. The germline V gene encodes CDR1 GTSNPN and CDR2 SVGIG (reference sequence). The CDR3 sequence is 14 residues long. The CDR3 here is CACALAGGSYEQYF. The CDR3 bases are TGTGCCTGCGCCCTAGCGGGAGGGTCCTACGAGCAGTACTTC.

This clone is labeled medium-sized. The V call is TRBV11-2, the J call TRBJ2-2, with TRBD2 as a possible D gene (5 bases). This CDR3 spans 15 amino acids. The V end was cut by 3 bases, the J end by 5 bases, with 13 bases between. CDR1 is SGHAT and CDR2 is FQNNGV in the germline V gene. The CDR3 region has the DNA TGTGCCAGCAGCTTCCGGGGTGATCGTACCGGGGAGCTGTTTTTT. Amino acid sequence: CASSFRGDRTGELFF.

This chain uses TRBV4-1 with TRBJ1-2; 7 nucleotides align to TRBD1. V trimming: 0 bases; J trimming: 5 bases; junction bases outside the gene matches: 15. Germline-derived CDR1 and CDR2 are MGHRA and YSYEKL. CDR3 length equals 18 residues. The CDR3 reads CASSQDPAPDRTGYGYTF. The CDR3 DNA follows: TGCGCCAGCAGCCAAGATCCAGCACCCGATCGGACAGGATATGGCTACACCTTC.

The genes are TRBV4-1 and TRBJ1-1, with D possibly TRBD1 on 5 matching bases. Germline CDR1 reads MGHRA; CDR2 reads YSYEKL. V dropped 0 bases and J dropped 8 bases, with 13 bases sitting between them. The length of the CDR3 is 14 residues. As DNA, the CDR3 is TGCGCCAGCAGCCAAGAGGGGGGAGGTCGGGAAGCTTTCTTT. It translates to CASSQEGGGREAFF.

The rearrangement uses TRBV6-4 and TRBJ2-3; TRBD1 matches at 7 bases. This CDR3 comprises 14 residues. Germline V gene data show CDR1 as MRHNA and CDR2 as SNTAGT. Germline trimming cut 4 bases from V and 4 bases from J; bases unmatched to any gene: 5. The CDR3 loop reads CASSGQGDADTQYF. CDR3 DNA sequence: TGTGCCAGCAGTGGACAGGGAGATGCAGATACGCAGTATTTT.